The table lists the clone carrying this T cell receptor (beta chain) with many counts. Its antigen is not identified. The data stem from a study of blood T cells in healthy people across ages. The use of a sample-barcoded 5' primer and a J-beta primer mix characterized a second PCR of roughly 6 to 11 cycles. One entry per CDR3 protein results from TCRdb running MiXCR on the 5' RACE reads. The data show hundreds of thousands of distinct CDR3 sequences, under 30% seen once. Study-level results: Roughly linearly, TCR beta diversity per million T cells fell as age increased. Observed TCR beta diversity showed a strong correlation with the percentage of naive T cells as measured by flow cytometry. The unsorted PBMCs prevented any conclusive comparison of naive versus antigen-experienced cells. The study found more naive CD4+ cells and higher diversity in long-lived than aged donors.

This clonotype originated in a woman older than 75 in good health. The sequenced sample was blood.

CDR3 region: CARGSQGGEGGYTF. The CDR3 DNA reads TGTGCCAGAGGGAGCCAGGGAGGGGAAGGCGGCTACACCTTC. The chain couples TRBV25-1 to TRBJ1-2, with D perhaps TRBD1 (5 bases). CDR3 length: 14 residues. With 9 bases removed from V and 8 bases from J, the gap between germline ends came to 22 bases. Per germline, CDR1 MGHDK and CDR2 SYGVNS.